This T cell receptor beta chain was sequenced during a study of beta chain features in type 1 diabetes. Study-level points and caveats: All four CD4+ subsets from Type 1 diabetes patients carried moderately but significantly shorter TCRB CDR3s.

The sample holds a few counts of this clone. What it recognizes is unknown. The study reverse transcribed the entire isolated RNA, so it sequenced expressed TCRB transcripts. Method: immunoSEQ multiplex PCR; TCRdb's copy keeps in-frame clones and lacks some. The repertoire has about 140,000 clones, about 12% of them found once; the top ten carry about 1.3%. Germline V lookup: CDR1 MNHEY, CDR2 SMNVEV (reference sequence). The CDR3 spans 17 residues. V shed 5 bases, J shed 4 bases, and the junction held 14 bases outside the gene matches. The material sequenced was central memory CD4+ T cells from blood. The rearrangement joins TRBV27 to TRBJ1-2; 9 positions match TRBD1. This receptor was taken from a man aged 18 to 29 with type 1 diabetes. The CDR3 DNA follows: TGTGCCAGCAGTCTACAGGGGGCGCAGGGGATTTCCTATGGCTACACCTTC. Protein sequence: CASSLQGAQGISYGYTF.